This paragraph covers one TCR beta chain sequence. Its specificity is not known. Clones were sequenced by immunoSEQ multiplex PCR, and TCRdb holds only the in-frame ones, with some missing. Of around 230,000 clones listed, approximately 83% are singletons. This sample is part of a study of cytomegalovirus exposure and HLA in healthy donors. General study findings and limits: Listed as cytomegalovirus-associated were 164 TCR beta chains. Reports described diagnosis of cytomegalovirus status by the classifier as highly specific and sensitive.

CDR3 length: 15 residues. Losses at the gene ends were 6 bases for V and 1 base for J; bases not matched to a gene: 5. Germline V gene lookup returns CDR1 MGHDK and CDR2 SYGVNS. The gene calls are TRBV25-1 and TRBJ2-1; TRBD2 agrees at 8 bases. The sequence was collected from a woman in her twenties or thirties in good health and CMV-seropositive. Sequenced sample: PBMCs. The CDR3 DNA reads TGTGCCAGCAGCCCCAGCGGGAGATCCTACAATGAGCAGTTCTTC. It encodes CASSPSGRSYNEQFF.